The TCR beta chain under discussion was sequenced for a study of cytomegalovirus exposure and HLA in healthy donors. The wider study: The 120 validation repertoires and the 666 first-cohort repertoires shared a platform, a later analysis reported.

The table came from immunoSEQ multiplex PCR; TCRdb's copy has only in-frame clones and leaves some out. The data show 150,000 or so clones, around 84% seen once. The CDR3 is made up of 15 amino acids. Trimming removed 4 bases from V and 2 bases from J, with 12 bases in between. The V gene's germline CDR1 is SEHNR and CDR2 FQNEAQ (reference sequence). The study, taken as a whole, reports: As was reported, the classifier diagnosed cytomegalovirus status with high specificity and sensitivity. There were some public TCRs occurring in many donors, but most TCR sequences were rare.

About this clone itself: Its cognate antigen is unknown.

Sequenced: PBMCs. This clonotype originated in a human donor in good health. The chain links TRBV7-9 to TRBJ2-1, with D tentatively TRBD1 (6 bases). The CDR3 nucleotides read TGTGCCAGCAGCTCTAGAACAGGGACCTACAATGAGCAGTTCTTC. Translated: CASSSRTGTYNEQFF.